This TCR beta chain was documented in a study of T cells after yellow fever vaccination. Findings of the study overall: Post-booster repertoires again held most primary-vaccination clones (around 95% CD4, roughly 88% CD8).

TCRdb fed the 5' RACE reads into MiXCR, producing one record per CDR3 protein. The top ten hold just under 15% of the sample, which has 610,000 or so distinct CDR3 sequences, approximately 13% seen once. Only a few counts were recorded for this clonotype. What it binds is not known. Sequenced here: PBMCs, sampled on the day of the yellow fever booster vaccination. The TCR sequence derives from a man aged 25-45 years who received the YFV17D yellow fever vaccine.

The CDR3 here is CASSYTGGTNEKLFF. In nucleotides, the CDR3 is TGTGCCAGCAGCTACACCGGGGGGACTAATGAAAAACTGTTTTTT. The genes are TRBV5-4 and TRBJ1-4; the D gene is possibly TRBD1 (5 bases). CDR3 length equals 15 residues. V gave up 3 bases and J gave up 2 bases, with 11 bases separating them. Germline V gene data show CDR1 as SGHNT and CDR2 as YYREEE (reference sequence).